This T cell receptor (beta chain) was recorded in a study of shared clonotypes between healthy human individuals. Germline V gives CDR1 MDHEN, CDR2 SYDVKM. The CDR3 is 15 amino acids. The V and J ends lost 6 bases and 5 bases respectively, with 17 bases between them. Regarding this clone: The antigen remains undetermined.

Study outcomes and limitations: An expected dependence of interdonor clonotype sharing on sequencing depth was noted. It was observed that roughly 4.8% of naive CD4 clonotypes were shared across several donors. Some clonotypes were shared by all four sorted-subset donors, while others were not shared. The non-shared ones had lower generation probabilities than the shared ones.

Template for every sorted-subset replicate PCR totaled about 0.2 ug DNA, roughly 30,000 T cell genomes. Sequenced by immunoSEQ multiplex PCR; TCRdb stores in-frame clones only, minus some. The sample shows approximately 2.3 million clones, about 92% of them seen only once. The J gene is TRBJ2-4, the V gene TRBV28, with D perhaps given as TRBD1 or TRBD2 (5 bases each). The sample consisted of naive CD4+ T cells from PBMCs. Subset denoted: CD45RA+ positively selected. This receptor was taken from a man aged 18 to 29 in good health. Some clones in this sample may be carry-over from other donors' samples. In DNA form, the CDR3 reads TGTGCCAGCAGGGCGGCGGGCCTAGGGGAAAACATTCAGTACTTC. It codes for CASRAAGLGENIQYF.